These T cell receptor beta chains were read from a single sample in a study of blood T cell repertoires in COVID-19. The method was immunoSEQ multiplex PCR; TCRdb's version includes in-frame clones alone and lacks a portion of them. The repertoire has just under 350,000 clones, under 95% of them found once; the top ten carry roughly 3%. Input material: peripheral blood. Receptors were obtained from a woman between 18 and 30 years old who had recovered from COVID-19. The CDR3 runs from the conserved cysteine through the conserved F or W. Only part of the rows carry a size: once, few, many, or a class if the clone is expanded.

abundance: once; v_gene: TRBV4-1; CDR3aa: CASSQEKGAQSPLHF
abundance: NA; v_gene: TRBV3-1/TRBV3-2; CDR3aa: CASSQVASDNTGELFF
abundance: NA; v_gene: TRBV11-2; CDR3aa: CASSLDQLIYNSPLHF
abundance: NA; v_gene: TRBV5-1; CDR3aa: CASSLAGTSGRAKANEQFF
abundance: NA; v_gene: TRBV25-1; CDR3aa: CASGGTANEKLFF
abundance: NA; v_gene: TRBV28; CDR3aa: CASSFRGNTGELFF
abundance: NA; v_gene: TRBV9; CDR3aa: CASSVVGQLNTGELFF
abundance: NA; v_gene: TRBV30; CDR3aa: CAWSFSGFSGNTIYF
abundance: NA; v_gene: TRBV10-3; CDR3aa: CAISESTIGAGELFF
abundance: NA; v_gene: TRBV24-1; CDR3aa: CATSDSPQLETQYF
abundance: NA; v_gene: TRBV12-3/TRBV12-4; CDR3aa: CASSLMSGYTF
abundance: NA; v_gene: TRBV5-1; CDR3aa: CASSLTGTGDEKLFF
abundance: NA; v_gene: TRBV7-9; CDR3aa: CASSSLDRISGANVLTF
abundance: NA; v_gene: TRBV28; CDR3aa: CVSHSGTGYGYTF
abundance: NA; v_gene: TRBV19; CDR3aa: CASSWSSGSTDTQYF
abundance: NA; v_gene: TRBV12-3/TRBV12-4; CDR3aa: CASSQRIRNEQFF
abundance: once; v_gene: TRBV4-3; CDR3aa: CASSQDFGTSMGQETQYF
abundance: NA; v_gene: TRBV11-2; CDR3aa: CASSLRGGYTF
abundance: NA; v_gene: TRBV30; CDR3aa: CAWGEGLAGDGTGELFF
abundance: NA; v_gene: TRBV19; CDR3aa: CASSNRQGRYGYTF
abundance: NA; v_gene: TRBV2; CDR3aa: CASRLDVGGELFF
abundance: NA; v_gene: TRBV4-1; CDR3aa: CASSSSGTSGKNEQFF
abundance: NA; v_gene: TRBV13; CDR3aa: CASRTGYNSPLHF
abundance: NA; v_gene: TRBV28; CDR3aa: CASSFGEFGNIQYF
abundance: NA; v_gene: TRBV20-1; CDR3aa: CSASDLRGTSGGFF
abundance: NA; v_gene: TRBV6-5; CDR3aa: CASSYGGAVIYGYTF
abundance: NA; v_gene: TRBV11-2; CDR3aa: CASSFSGFEANEKLFF
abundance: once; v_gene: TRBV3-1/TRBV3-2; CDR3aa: CASSPPSGYNEQFF
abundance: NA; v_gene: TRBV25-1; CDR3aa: CASGDRGLTGELFF
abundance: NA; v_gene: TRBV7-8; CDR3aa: CASSLAWREATSTDTQYF
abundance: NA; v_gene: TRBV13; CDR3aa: CASSFTRDRQETNEKLFF
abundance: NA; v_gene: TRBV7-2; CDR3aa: CASSPDSRKTIQYF
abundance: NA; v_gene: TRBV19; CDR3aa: CASSVLGVSNQPQHF
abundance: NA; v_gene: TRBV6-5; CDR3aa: CASSRTGAGYGYTF
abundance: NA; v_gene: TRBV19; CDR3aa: CATDLGGQPQHF
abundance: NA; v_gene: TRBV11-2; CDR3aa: CASSVGTSGGYNEQFF
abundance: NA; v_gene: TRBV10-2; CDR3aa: CATGTSGSAGELFF
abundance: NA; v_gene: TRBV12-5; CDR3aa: CASGLGGRGTYNEQFF
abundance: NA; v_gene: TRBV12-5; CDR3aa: CASGLTSGRAYNEQFF
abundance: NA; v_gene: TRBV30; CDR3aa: CAWSEVAGGSYF
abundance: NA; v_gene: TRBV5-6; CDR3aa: CASSSPGLAETQYF
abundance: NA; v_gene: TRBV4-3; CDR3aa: CASSQDLTGGPADEQFF
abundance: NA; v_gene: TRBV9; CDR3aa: CASSPRQGYTGELFF
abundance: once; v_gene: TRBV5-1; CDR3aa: CASSPSGQGAFGYTF
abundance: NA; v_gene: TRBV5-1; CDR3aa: CASSLLQETQYF
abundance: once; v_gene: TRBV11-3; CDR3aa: CASSRIQQLEETQYF
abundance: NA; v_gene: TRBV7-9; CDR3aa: CASSLERTGPKTNEQFF
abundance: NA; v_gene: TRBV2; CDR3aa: CASGPRGQGANEQFF